This T cell receptor beta chain was profiled in a study of T cell changes during pregnancy in multiple sclerosis. This clone was seen only once. Data came from immunoSEQ multiplex PCR; TCRdb stores just in-frame clones and leaves some out. The table includes around 57,000 clones, roughly nine tenths detected once. This TCR derives from a female donor in good health, enrolled as a control in a pregnancy study. Here the sequenced sample was peripheral blood, taken after pregnancy.

The CDR3, as DNA: TGCGCCAGCAGCTTGACCCCGGGACAGGGGGCCACTGAAGCTTTCTTT. Protein sequence: CASSLTPGQGATEAFF. The chain recombines TRBV5-1 with TRBJ1-1; 12 nucleotides agree with TRBD1. After removal of 1 base from V and 4 bases from J, the junction contained 5 bases not matched to a gene. Germline V CDR1 and CDR2: SGHRS, YFSETQ. The CDR3 has 16 residues.